This TCR beta chain was captured by sequencing in a study of blood T cells in healthy people across ages. Then a second PCR, running roughly 7 to 11 cycles, was carried out with a sample-barcoded 5' primer and a J-beta primer mix. Template switching added a 12-random-nucleotide identifier to every cDNA molecule. TCRdb re-called the 5' RACE reads through MiXCR, storing one row per CDR3 protein. The sample includes hundreds of thousands of distinct CDR3 sequences, less than 60% of them seen just once. With respect to this clonotype: What it recognizes is unknown.

Extraction yielded at least 6 micrograms of total RNA per sample. CDR3 length: 14 residues. Findings and caveats of the study: Diversity of TCR beta correlated strongly with naive T cell percentage. The CMV status of each donor remained undetermined, and this could have confounded shifts in expanded clonotypes.

This chain joins TRBV21-1 and TRBJ1-2. TRBV21-1 is annotated as a pseudogene. The source of this sequence is an elderly man in good health. Sequenced: blood. For the CDR3, the DNA is TGTGCCAGCAGCAAACGGGAGGGGAGGGACGGCTACACCTTC. Its protein is CASSKREGRDGYTF.